This T cell receptor (beta chain) was recovered during a study of blood T cell repertoires in COVID-19. Looking at the study overall: There were acute and convalescent COVID-19 samples, and they came from the United States, Italy and Spain. The cDNA or gDNA used as material had been derived from T cells, B-cell-depleted T cells, or PBMCs.

This clone was seen a handful of times. V dropped 0 bases and J dropped 3; count of bases not matched to a gene: 23. Germline CDR1 is LGHNA and CDR2 is YSLEER. This CDR3 region has 22 residues. In the source study's methods: Counts of nucleated cells, estimated from reference gene primer amplification, were obtained. The repertoire was sequenced with immunoSEQ multiplex PCR; TCRdb's copy has only in-frame clones and lacks some. D and trimming come from the DNA, and the V and J calls and clone size come from that table. The table includes some 70,000 clones, 88% detected once. Material for sequencing was peripheral blood. The V and J genes are TRBV4-3 and TRBJ1-1, with 9 bases matching TRBD1. The source of this sequence is a human donor in a cohort sampled during active COVID-19. CDR3 sequence (DNA): TGCGCCAGCAGCCAAGAACTCGTCGGAAACCTCCGGGACAGGGAGGGATACACTGAAGCTTTCTTT. This codes for CASSQELVGNLRDREGYTEAFF.